This T cell receptor beta chain came from a study of identical twins. About this clonotype: The antigen is not known.

Germline V gene data show CDR1 as DFQATT and CDR2 as SNEGSKA (reference sequence). V lost 3 bases and J lost 8, with 17 bases in between. This CDR3 contains 14 residues. Unique molecular identifiers were present on cDNA, and template switching added a universal primer site. MiXCR, run by TCRdb on the 5' RACE reads, gives a single entry per CDR3 protein. The repertoire holds more than 1.5 million distinct CDR3 sequences, with about 32% as singletons. The study, taken as a whole, reports: Out-of-frame alpha sequences common to twins were enriched for low generation probability. Without tracking the same donors, conclusions rested on cross-sectional statistical analysis. Memory repertoires showed no such pattern, whereas abundant cord blood beta clonotypes carried fewer insertions.

The V and J genes are TRBV20-1 and TRBJ1-5; perhaps TRBD1 as D (5 bases). The sequence came from a newborn girl in good health. The sample comprised cord blood. CDR3 in DNA: TGCAGTGCTAGCCTCCGGGACCGTCTTAAGCCCCAGCATTTT. Protein: CSASLRDRLKPQHF.